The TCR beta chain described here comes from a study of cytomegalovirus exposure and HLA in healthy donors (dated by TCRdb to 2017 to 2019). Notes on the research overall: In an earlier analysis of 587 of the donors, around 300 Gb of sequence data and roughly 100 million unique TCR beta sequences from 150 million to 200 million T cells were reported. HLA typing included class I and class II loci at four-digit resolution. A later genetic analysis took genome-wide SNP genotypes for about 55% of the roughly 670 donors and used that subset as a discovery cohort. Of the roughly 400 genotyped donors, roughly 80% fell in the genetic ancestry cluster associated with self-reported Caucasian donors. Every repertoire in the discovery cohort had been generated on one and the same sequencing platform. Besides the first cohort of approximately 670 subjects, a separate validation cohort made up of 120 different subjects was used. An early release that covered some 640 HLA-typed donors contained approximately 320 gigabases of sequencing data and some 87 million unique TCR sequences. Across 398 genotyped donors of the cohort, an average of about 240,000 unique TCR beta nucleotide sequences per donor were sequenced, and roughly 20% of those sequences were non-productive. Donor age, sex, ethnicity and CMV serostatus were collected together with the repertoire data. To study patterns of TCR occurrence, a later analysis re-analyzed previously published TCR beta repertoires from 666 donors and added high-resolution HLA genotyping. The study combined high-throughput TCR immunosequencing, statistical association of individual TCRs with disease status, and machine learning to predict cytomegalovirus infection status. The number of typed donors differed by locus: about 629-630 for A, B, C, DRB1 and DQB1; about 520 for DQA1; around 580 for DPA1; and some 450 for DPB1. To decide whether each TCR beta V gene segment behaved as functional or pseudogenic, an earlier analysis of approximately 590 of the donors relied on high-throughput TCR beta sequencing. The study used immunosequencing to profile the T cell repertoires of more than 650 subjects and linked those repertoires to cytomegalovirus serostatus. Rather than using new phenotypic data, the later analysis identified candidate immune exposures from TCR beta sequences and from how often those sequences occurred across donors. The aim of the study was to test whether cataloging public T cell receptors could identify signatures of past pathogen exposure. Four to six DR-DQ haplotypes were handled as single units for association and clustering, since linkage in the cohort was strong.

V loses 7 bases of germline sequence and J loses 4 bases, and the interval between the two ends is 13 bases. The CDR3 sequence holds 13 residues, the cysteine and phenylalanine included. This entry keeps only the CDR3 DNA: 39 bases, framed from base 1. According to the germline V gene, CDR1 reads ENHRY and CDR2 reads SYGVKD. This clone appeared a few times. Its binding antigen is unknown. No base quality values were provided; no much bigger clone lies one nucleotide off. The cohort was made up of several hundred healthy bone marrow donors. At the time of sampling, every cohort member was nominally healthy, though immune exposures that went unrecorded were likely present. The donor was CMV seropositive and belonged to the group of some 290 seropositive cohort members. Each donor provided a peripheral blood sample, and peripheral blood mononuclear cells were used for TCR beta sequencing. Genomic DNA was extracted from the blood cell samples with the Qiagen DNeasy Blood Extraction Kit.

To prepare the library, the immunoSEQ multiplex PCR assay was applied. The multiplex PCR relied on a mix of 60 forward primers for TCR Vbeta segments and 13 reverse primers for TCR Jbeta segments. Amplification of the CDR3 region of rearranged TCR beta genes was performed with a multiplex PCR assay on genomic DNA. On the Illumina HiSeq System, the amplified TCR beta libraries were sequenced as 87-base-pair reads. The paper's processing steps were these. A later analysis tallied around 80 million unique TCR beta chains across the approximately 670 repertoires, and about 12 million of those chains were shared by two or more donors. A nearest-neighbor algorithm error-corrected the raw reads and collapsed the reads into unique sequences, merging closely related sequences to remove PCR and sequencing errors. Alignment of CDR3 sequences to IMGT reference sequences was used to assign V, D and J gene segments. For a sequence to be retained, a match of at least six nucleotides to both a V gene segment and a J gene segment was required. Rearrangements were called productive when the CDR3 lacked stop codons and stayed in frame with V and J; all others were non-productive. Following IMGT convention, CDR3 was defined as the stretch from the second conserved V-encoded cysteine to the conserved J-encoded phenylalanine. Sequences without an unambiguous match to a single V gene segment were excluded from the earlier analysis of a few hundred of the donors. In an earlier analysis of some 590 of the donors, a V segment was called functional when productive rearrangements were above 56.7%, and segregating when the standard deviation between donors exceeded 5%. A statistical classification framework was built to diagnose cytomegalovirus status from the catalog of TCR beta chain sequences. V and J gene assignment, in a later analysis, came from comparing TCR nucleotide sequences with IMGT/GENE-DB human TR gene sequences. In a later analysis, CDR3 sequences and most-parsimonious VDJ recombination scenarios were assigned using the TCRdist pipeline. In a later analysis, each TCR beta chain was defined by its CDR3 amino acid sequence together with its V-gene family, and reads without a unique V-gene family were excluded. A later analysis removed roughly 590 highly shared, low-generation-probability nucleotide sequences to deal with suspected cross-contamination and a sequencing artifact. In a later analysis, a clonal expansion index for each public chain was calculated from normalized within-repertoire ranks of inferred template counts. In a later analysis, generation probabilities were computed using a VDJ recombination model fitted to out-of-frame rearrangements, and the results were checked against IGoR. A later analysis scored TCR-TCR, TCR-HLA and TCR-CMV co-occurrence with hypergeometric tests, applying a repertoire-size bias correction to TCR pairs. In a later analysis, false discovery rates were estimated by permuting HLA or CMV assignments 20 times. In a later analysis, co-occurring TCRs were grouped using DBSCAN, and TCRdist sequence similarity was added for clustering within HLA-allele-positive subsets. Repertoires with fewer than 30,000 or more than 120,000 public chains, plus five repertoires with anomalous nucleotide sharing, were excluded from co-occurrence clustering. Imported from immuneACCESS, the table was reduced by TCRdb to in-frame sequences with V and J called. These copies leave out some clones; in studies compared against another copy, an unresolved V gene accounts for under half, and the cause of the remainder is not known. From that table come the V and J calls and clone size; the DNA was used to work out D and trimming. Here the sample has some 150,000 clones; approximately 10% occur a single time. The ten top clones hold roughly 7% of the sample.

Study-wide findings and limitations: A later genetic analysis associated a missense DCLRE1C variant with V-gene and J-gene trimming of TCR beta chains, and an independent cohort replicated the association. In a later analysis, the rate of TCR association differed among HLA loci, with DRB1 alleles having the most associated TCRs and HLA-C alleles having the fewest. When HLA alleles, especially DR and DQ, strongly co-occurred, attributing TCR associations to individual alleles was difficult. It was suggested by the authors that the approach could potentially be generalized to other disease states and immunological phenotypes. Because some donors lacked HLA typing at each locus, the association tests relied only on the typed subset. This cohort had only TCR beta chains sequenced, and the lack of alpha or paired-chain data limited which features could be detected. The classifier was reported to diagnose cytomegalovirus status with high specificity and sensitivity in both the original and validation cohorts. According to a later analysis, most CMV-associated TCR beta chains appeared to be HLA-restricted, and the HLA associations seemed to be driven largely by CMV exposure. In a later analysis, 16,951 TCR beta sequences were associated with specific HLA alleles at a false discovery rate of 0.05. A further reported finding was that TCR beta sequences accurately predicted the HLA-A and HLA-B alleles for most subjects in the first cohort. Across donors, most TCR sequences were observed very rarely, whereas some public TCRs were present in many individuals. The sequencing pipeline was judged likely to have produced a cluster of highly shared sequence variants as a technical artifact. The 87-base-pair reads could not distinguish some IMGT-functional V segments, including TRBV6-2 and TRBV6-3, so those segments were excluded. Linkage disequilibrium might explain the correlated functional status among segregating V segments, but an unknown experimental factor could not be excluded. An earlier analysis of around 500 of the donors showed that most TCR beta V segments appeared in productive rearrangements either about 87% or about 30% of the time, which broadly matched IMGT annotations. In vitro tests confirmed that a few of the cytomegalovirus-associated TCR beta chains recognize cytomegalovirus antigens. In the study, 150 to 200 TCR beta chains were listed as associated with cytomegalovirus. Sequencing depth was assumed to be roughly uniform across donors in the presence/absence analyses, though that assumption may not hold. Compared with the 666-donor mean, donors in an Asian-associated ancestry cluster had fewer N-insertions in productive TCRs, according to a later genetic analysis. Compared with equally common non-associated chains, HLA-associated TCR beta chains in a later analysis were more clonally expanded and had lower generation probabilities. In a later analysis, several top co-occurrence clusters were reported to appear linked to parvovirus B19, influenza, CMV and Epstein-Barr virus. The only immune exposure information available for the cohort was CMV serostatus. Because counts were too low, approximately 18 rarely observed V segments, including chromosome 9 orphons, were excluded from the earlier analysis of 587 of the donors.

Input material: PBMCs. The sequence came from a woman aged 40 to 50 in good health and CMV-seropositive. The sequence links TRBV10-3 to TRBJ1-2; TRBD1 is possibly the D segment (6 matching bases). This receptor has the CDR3 CAIIRRGLYGYTF. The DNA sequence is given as TGTGCCATCATCCGCAGGGGCCTCTATGGCTACACCTTC.